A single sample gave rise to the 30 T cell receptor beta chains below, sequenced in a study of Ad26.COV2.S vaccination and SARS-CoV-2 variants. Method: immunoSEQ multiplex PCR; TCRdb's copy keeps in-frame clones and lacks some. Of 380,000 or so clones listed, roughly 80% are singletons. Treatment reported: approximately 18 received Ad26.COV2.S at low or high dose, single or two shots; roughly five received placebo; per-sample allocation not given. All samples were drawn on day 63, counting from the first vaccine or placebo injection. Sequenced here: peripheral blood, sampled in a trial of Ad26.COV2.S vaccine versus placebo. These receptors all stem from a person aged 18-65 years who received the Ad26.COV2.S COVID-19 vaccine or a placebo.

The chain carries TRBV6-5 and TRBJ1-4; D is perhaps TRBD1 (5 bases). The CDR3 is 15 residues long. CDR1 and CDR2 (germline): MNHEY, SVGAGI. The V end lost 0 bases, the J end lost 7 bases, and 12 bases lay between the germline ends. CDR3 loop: CASSYSPGAVEKLFF. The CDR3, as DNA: TGTGCCAGCAGTTACTCCCCCGGGGCCGTTGAAAAACTGTTTTTT.

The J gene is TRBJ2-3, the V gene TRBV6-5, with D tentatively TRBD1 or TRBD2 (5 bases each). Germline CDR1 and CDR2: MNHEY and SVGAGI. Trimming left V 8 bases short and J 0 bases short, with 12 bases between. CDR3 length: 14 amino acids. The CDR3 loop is CASGGSSSTDTQYF. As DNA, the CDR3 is TGTGCCAGCGGGGGTTCCTCTAGCACAGATACGCAGTATTTT.

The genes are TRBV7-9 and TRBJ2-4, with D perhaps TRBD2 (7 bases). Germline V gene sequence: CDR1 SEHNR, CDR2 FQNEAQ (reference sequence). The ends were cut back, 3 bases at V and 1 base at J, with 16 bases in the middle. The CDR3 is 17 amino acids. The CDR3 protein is CASSFGGGSTAKNIQYF. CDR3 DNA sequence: TGTGCCAGCAGCTTTGGGGGCGGGAGTACGGCCAAAAACATTCAGTACTTC.

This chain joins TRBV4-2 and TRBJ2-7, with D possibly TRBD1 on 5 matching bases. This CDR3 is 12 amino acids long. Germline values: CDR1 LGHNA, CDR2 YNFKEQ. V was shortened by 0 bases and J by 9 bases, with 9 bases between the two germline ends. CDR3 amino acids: CASSQDGAPQYF. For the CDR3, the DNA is TGTGCCAGCAGCCAAGATGGGGCCCCGCAGTACTTC.

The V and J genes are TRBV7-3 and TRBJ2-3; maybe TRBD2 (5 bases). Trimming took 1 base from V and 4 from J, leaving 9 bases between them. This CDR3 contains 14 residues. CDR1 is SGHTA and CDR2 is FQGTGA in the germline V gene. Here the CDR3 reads CASSLIATADTQYF. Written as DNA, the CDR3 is TGTGCCAGCAGCTTAATAGCGACTGCAGATACGCAGTATTTT.

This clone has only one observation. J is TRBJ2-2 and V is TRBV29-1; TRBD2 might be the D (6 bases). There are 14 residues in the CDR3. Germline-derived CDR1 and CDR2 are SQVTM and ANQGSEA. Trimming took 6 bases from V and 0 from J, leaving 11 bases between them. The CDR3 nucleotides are TGCAGCGTGGGGGGAGTCGCGAACACCGGGGAGCTGTTTTTT. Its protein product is CSVGGVANTGELFF.

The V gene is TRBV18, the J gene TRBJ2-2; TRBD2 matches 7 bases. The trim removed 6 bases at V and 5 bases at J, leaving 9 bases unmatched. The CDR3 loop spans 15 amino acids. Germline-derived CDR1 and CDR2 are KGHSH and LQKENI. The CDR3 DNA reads TGTGCCAGCTCCCCTCGACTAGCCGGAACCGGGGAGCTGTTTTTT. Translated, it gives CASSPRLAGTGELFF.

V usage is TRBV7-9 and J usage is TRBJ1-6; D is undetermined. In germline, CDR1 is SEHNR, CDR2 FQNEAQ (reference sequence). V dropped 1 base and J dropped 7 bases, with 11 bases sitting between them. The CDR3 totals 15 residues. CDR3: CASSLVAGPNSPLHF. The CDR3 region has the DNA TGTGCCAGCAGCTTAGTGGCAGGACCGAATTCACCCCTCCACTTT.

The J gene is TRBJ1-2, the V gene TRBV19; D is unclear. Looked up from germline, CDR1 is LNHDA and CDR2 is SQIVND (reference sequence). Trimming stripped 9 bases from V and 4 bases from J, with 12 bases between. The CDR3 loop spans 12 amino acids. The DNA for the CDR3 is TGTGCCAGCCGGGTGGAGGGCTATGGCTACACCTTC. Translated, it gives CASRVEGYGYTF.

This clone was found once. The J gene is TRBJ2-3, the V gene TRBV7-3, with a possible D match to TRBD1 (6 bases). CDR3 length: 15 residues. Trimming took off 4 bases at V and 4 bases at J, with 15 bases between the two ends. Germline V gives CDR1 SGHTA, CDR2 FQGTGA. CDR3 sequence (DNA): TGTGCCAGCAGCTCCCAGGGGCCCCTGGCAGATACGCAGTATTTT. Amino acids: CASSSQGPLADTQYF.

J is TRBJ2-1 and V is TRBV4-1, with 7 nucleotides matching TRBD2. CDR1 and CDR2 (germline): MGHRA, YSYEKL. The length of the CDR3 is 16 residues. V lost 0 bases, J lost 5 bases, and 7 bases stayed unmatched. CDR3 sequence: CASSQDRGGGDNEQFF. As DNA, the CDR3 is TGCGCCAGCAGCCAAGATCGAGGCGGGGGTGACAATGAGCAGTTCTTC.

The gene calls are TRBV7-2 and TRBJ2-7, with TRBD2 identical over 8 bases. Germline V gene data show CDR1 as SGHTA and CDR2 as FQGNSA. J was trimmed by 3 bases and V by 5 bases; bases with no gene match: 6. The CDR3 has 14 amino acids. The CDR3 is CASSPWTSSYEQYF. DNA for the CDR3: TGTGCCAGCAGCCCCTGGACTAGCAGCTACGAGCAGTACTTC.

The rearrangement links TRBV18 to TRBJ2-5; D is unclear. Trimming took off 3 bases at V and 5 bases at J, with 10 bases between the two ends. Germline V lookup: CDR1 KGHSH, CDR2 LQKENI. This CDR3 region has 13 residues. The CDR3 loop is CASSPSTVETQYF. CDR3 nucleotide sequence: TGTGCCAGCTCACCTAGTACTGTGGAGACCCAGTACTTC.

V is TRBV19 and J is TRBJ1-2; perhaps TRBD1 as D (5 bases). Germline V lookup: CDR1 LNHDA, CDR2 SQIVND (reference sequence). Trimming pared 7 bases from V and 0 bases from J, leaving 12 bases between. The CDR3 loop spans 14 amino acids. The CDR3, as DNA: TGTGCCAGTACCTTTTGGGGGACTAACTATGGCTACACCTTC. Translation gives CASTFWGTNYGYTF.

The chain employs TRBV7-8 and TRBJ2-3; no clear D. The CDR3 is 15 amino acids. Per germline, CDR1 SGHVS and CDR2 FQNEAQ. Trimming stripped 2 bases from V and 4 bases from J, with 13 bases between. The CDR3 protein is CASSLNGNPSDTQYF. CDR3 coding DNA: TGTGCCAGCAGCTTAAACGGAAACCCCTCAGATACGCAGTATTTT.

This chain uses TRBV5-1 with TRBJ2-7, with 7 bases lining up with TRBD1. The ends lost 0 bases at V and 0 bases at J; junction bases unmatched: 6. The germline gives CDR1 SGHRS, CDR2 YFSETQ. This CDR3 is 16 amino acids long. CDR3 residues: CASSLEGQPFSYEQYF. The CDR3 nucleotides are TGCGCCAGCAGCTTGGAGGGACAGCCATTCTCCTACGAGCAGTACTTC.

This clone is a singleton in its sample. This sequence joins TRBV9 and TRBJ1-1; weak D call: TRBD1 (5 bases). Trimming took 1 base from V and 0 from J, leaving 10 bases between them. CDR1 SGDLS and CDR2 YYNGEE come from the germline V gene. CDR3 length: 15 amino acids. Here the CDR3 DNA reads TGTGCCAGCAGCGTACAGGGATCCATGAACACTGAAGCTTTCTTT. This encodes CASSVQGSMNTEAFF.

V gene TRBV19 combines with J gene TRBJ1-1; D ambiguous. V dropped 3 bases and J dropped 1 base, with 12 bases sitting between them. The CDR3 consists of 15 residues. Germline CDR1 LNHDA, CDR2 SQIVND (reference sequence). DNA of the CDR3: TGTGCCAGTAGTATTGACGGGCATCGGAACACTGAAGCTTTCTTT. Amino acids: CASSIDGHRNTEAFF.

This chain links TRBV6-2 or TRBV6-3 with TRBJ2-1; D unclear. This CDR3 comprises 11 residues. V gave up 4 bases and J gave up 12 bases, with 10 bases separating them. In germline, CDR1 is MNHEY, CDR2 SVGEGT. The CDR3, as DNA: TGTGCCAGCAGTTCTCCCTACCGGCAGTTCTTC. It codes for CASSSPYRQFF.

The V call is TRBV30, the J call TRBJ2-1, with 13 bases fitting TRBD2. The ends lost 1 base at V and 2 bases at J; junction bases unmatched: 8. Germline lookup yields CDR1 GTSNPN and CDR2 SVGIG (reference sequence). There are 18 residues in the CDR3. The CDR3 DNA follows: TGTGCCTGGAGTGCCATACGACTAGCGGGAGGAACCTACAATGAGCAGTTCTTC. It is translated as CAWSAIRLAGGTYNEQFF.

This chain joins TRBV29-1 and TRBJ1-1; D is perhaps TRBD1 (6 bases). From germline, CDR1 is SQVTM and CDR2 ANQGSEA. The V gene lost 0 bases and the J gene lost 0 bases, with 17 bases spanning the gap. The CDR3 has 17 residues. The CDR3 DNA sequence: TGCAGCGTTGAAGATCCCGGGGGCGCGGGTCTGAACACTGAAGCTTTCTTT. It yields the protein CSVEDPGGAGLNTEAFF.

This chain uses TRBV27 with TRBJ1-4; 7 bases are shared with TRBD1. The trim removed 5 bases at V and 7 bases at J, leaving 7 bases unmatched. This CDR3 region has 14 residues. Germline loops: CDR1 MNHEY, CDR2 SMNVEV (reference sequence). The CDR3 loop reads CASSARQGGEKLFF. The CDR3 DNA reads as TGTGCCAGCAGTGCCCGACAGGGAGGTGAAAAACTGTTTTTT.

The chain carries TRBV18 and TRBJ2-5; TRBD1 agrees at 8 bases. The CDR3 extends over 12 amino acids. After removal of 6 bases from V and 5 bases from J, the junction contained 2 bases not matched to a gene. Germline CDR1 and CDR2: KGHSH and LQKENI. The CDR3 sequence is CASSRDRETQYF. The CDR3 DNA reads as TGTGCCAGCTCTCGGGACAGGGAGACCCAGTACTTC.

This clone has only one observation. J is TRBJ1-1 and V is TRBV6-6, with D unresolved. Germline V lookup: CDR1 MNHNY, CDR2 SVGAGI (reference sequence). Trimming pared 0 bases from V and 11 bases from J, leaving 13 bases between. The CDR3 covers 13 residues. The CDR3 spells CASSYSKTFAAFF. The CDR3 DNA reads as TGTGCCAGCAGTTACTCCAAGACATTTGCGGCTTTCTTT.

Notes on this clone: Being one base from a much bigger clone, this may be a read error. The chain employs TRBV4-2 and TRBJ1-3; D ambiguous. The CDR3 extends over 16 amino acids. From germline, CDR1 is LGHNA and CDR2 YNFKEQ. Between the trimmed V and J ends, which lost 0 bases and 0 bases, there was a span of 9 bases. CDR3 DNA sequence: TGTGCCAGCAGCCAAGATTGGACGAACTCTGGAAACACCATATATTTT. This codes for CASSQDWTNSGNTIYF.

CDR3 nucleotides: TGTGCCAGCTCACCACCACTAGAGCCCGAGCAGTACTTC. This gives the protein CASSPPLEPEQYF. J is TRBJ2-7 and V is TRBV18; weak D call: TRBD2 (5 bases). The CDR3 has 13 amino acids. V shed 0 bases and J shed 6 bases, with 9 bases lying between them. Per germline, CDR1 KGHSH and CDR2 LQKENI. The full variable domain, completed using reference TRBV18 and TRBJ2-7, is NAGVMQNPRHLVRRRGQEARLRCSPMKGHSHVYWYRQLPEEGLKFMVYLQKENIIDESGMPKERFSAEFPKEGPSILRIQQVVRGDSAAYFCASSPPLEPEQYFGPGTRLTVT.

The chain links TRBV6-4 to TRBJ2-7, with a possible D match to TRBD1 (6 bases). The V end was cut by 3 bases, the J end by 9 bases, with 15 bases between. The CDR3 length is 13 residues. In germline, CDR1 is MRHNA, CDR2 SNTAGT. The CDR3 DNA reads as TGTGCCAGCAGTGAAAGGGCAGGGGCGCGGCAGTACTTC. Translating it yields CASSERAGARQYF.

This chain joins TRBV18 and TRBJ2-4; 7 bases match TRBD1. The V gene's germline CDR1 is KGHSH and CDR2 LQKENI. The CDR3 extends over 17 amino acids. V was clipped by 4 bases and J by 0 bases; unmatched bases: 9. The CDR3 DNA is TGTGCCAGCTCACACCTCGGACAGGCCTTAGCCAAAAACATTCAGTACTTC. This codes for CASSHLGQALAKNIQYF.

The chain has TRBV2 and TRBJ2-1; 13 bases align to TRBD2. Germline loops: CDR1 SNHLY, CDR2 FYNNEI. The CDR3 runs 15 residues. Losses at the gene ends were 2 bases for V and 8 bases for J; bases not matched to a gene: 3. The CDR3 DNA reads TGTGCCAGCAGTGAAACTAGCGGGGGGGTCGATGAGCAGTTCTTC. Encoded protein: CASSETSGGVDEQFF. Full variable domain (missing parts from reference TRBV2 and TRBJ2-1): EPEVTQTPSHQVTQMGQEVILRCVPISNHLYFYWYRQILGQKVEFLVSFYNNEISEKSEIFDDQFSVERPDGSNFTLKIRSTKLEDSAMYFCASSETSGGVDEQFFGPGTRLTVL.

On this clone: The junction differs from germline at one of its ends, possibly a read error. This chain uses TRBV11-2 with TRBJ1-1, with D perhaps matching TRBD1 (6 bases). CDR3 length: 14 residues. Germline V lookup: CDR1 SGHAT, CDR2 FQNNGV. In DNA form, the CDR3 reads TGTGCCAGCAGCCTAGACGGGGGCCCACGAAGAGCTTTCTTT. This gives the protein CASSLDGGPRRAFF. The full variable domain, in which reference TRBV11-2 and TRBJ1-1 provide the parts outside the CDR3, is EAGVAQSPRYKIIEKRQSVAFWCNPISGHATLYWYQQILGQGPKLLIQFQNNGVVDDSQLPKDRFSAERLKGVDSTLKIQPAKLEDSAVYLCASSLDGGPRRAFFGQGTRLTVV.